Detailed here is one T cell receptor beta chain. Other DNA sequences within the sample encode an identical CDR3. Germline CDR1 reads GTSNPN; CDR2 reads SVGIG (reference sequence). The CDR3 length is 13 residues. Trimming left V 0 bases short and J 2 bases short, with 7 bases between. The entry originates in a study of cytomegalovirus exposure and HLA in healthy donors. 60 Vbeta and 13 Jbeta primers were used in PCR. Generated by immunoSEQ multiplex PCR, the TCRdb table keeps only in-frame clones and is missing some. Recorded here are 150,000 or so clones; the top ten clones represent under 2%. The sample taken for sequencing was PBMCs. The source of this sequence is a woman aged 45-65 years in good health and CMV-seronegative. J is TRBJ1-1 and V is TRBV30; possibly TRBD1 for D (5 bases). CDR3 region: CAWSVGGNTEAFF. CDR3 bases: TGTGCCTGGAGTGTCGGGGGAAACACTGAAGCTTTCTTT.